This is a list of T cell receptor beta chains from one sample in a study of CD8 T cells in ankylosing spondylitis. One entry per CDR3 protein, called by TCRdb with MiXCR from the 5' RACE reads. The sample includes about 110,000 distinct CDR3 sequences, 24% of them seen just once. What was sequenced was synovial fluid, either unsorted or a sorted T cell fraction (not recorded which). Every receptor here comes from a male donor with ankylosing spondylitis. CDR3s include the opening cysteine and the closing phenylalanine or tryptophan. A D gene is named only where the DNA matches it firmly. A row's size may be missing; if present it is once, few, many or a size class.

d_call	clone_size	v_call	j_call	cdr3_nt	cdr3_aa
.	few	TRBV9	TRBJ1-1	TGTGCCAGCAGCTCTCCTTGGGAGCGCACTGAAGCTTTCTTT	CASSSPWERTEAFF
TRBD2	many	TRBV12-3/TRBV12-4	TRBJ2-2	TGTGCCAGCAGCCCCGGGACTAGCGGCACCGGGGAGCTGTTTTTT	CASSPGTSGTGELFF
TRBD2	.	TRBV24-1	TRBJ2-1	TGTGCCACCAGTGATTCTAGCGGGAGCAAAGGTAATGAGCAGTTCTTC	CATSDSSGSKGNEQFF
TRBD2	few	TRBV15	TRBJ2-5	TGTGCCACCAGCAGAGATAGCGGGTTAGAGACCCAGTACTTC	CATSRDSGLETQYF
TRBD1	.	TRBV20-1	TRBJ1-5	TGCAGTGCGTCCACAGGGGTTAGCAATCAGCCCCAGCATTTT	CSASTGVSNQPQHF
TRBD1	few	TRBV29-1	TRBJ2-2	TGCAGCGTTGTAAAGGGGGCGGGCGGGGAGCTGTTTTTT	CSVVKGAGGELFF
TRBD2	few	TRBV29-1	TRBJ2-2	TGCAGCGTTGAAATCGGCCGACTAGCGGGAGAAACCGGGGAGCTGTTTTTT	CSVEIGRLAGETGELFF
.	many	TRBV11-2	TRBJ2-1	TGTGCCAGCAGAAAGTATAGTGGCTCCTACAATGAGCAGTTCTTC	CASRKYSGSYNEQFF
TRBD2	.	TRBV20-1	TRBJ2-1	TGCAGTGCTCCAGCGGGAGGGCCGGAAGGTGAGCAGTTCTTC	CSAPAGGPEGEQFF
TRBD1	once	TRBV5-1	TRBJ1-4	TGCGCCAGCAGCTCCGGACAGGGAGGGCTAGGTAATGAAAAACTGTTTTTT	CASSSGQGGLGNEKLFF
.	.	TRBV9	TRBJ1-2	TGTGCCAGCAGCGTAGAGTTGTCGACGTCTAACTATGGCTACACCTTC	CASSVELSTSNYGYTF
TRBD2	.	TRBV7-2	TRBJ2-1	TGTGCCAGCAGCTTAGCGGGTGGGGGGGGTGAGCAGTTCTTC	CASSLAGGGGEQFF
.	few	TRBV7-9	TRBJ2-7	TGTGCCAGCAGTGACCAATTCTACGAGCAGTACTTC	CASSDQFYEQYF
TRBD1	few	TRBV3-1	TRBJ1-3	TGTGCCAGCAGCCTTGGGACAGCCGGAAACACCATATATTTT	CASSLGTAGNTIYF
.	many	TRBV29-1	TRBJ1-1	TGCAGCGTTACCTTTACTTCCCGGGAAACCGATCAGGCTTTCTTT	CSVTFTSRETDQAFF
.	few	TRBV3-1	TRBJ2-1	TGTGCCAGCAGCCAACCCGGACACTTTGAGCAGTTCTTC	CASSQPGHFEQFF
TRBD2	.	TRBV15	TRBJ2-7	TGTGCCACCAGCAGTCTAGGACTAGCGGGCGAGAGGGTCTACGAGCAGTACTTC	CATSSLGLAGERVYEQYF
.	.	TRBV5-1	TRBJ2-1	TGCGCCAGCAGCTTCCAGTCTCTGATACAGTCGGAACCAAGGGTCAATGAGCAGTTCTTC	CASSFQSLIQSEPRVNEQFF
TRBD2	few	TRBV18	TRBJ2-3	TGTGCCAGCTCAGAACTAGCGGGAGCAACAGATACGCAGTATTTT	CASSELAGATDTQYF
.	.	TRBV7-2	TRBJ2-1	TGTGCCAGCACCTTGGGGGTATTCGGTGAGCAGTTCTTC	CASTLGVFGEQFF
.	few	TRBV20-1	TRBJ1-5	TGCAGTGCTAACCGACAGGGCAATCAGCCCCAGCATTTT	CSANRQGNQPQHF
.	few	TRBV12-3/TRBV12-4	TRBJ1-5	TGTGCCAGCAGTCCCCTCGGAAACAGGCAGCATTTT	CASSPLGNRQHF
.	.	TRBV2	TRBJ2-1	TGTGCCAGCACCCAAGGGGTAAATGAGCAGTTCTTC	CASTQGVNEQFF
.	.	TRBV5-5	TRBJ2-1	TGTGCCAGCAGCTTGGATGTTTTTGAGCAGTTCTTC	CASSLDVFEQFF
.	.	TRBV25-1	TRBJ1-2	TGTGCCAGCAGCGGCCGGGGCTGGGAAGGCGGCTACACCTTC	CASSGRGWEGGYTF
.	.	TRBV7-2	TRBJ2-1	TGTGCCAGCAGCTTAGAGACCAGTCAGGGGAAGCAGTTCTTC	CASSLETSQGKQFF
TRBD1	many	TRBV7-9	TRBJ1-2	TGTGCCAGCAGCCCCGGACAGGGCACTAACTATGGCTACACCTTC	CASSPGQGTNYGYTF
TRBD2	few	TRBV5-1	TRBJ2-1	TGCGCCAGCAGCTTGGATAGACTAGCGGGAGGCAATGAGCAGTTCTTC	CASSLDRLAGGNEQFF
TRBD2	.	TRBV20-1	TRBJ2-7	TGCAGTGCTAACCCCCGGGGACTAGCGGGGGTCAACGAGCAGTACTTC	CSANPRGLAGVNEQYF
.	few	TRBV7-9	TRBJ2-4	TGTGCCAGCAGCTTACGTCAGGGGGGAGCCAAAAACATTCAGTACTTC	CASSLRQGGAKNIQYF
TRBD2	.	TRBV27	TRBJ2-2	TGTGCCAGCAGTCGGACTAGCCTCACCGGGGAGCTGTTTTTT	CASSRTSLTGELFF
TRBD2	.	TRBV15	TRBJ2-1	TGTGCCACCAGCAGAGATTGGGGACTAGCGGGAGGGAGTGAGCAGTTCTTC	CATSRDWGLAGGSEQFF